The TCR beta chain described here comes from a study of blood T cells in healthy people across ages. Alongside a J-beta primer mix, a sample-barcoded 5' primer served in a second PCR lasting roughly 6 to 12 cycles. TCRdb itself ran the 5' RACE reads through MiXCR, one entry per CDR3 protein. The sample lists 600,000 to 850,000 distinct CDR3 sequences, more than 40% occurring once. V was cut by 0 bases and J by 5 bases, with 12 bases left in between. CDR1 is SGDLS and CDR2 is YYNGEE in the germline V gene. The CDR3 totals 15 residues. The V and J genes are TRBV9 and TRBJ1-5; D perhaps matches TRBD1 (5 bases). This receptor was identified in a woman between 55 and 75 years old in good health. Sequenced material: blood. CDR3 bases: TGTGCCAGCAGCGTAGATGGAGGGGTGCATCAGCCCCAGCATTTT. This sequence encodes CASSVDGGVHQPQHF.